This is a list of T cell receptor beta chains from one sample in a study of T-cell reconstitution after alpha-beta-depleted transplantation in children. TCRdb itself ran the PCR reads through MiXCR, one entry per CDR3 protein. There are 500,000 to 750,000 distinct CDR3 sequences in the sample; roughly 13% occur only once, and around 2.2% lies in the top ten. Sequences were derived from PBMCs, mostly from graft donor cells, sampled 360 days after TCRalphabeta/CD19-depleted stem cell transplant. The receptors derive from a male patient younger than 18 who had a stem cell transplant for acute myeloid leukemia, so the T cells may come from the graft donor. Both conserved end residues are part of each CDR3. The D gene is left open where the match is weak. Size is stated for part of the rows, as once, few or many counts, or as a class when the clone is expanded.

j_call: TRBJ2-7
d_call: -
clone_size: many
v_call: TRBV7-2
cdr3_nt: TGTGCCAGCAGCTTAGCTACAGGGCTCAACTTCTACGAGCAGTACTTC
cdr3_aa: CASSLATGLNFYEQYF

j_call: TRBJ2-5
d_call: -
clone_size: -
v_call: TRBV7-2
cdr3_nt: TGTGCCAGCAGTCAGAAGCCGGGGGTGGAGACCCAGTACTTC
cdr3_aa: CASSQKPGVETQYF

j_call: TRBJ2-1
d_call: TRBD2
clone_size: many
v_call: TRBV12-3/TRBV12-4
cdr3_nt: TGTGCCAGCAGTTTATTGCTAGCGGGAGACAATGAGCAGTTCTTC
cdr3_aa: CASSLLLAGDNEQFF

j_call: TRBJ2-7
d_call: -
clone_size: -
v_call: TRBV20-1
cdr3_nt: TGCAGTGCACATCGGGAGCAGTACTTC
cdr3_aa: CSAHREQYF

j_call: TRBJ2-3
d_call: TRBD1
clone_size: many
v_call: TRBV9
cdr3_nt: TGTGCCAGCAGCTTTTCCGGGACAGGGCCCACAGATACGCAGTATTTT
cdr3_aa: CASSFSGTGPTDTQYF

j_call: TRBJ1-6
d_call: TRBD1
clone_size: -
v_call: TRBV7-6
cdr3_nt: TGTGCCAGCAGCTTAGCGGACGACAGGGCAGGGTCACCCCTCCACTTT
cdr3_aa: CASSLADDRAGSPLHF

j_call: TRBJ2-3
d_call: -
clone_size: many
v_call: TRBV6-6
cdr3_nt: TGTGCCAGCGGGAGGCCGGGCGCAGATACGCAGTATTTT
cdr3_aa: CASGRPGADTQYF

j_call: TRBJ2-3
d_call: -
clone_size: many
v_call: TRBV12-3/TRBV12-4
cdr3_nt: TGTGCCAGCAGTTTTGAAAGTACGCAGTATTTT
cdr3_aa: CASSFESTQYF

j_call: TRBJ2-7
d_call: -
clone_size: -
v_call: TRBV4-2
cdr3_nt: TGTGCCAGCAGCCAAGAACTAGGGCTAATCTACGAGCAGTACTTC
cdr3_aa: CASSQELGLIYEQYF

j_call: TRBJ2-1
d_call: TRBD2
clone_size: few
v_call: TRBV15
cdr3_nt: TGTGCCACCAGCAGGGGAATGGGACTAGCGGGAAATGAGCAGTTCTTC
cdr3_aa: CATSRGMGLAGNEQFF

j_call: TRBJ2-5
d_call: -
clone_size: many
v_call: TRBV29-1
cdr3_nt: TGCAGCGTTGTCAATGCTGGGGGAGAGACCCAGTACTTC
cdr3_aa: CSVVNAGGETQYF

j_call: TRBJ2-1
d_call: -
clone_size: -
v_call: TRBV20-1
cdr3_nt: TGCAGTGCTATACGAGTTGAGCAGTTCTTC
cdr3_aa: CSAIRVEQFF

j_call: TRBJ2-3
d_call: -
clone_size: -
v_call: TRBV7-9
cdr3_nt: TGTGCCAGCAGCCGACGGGACCTCGTCCCTAGCACAGATACGCAGTATTTT
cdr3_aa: CASSRRDLVPSTDTQYF

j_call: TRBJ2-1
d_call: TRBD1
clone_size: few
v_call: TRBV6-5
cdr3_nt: TGTGCCAGCAGTTACCGAGGAGACAGGGGTAATGAGCAGTTCTTC
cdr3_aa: CASSYRGDRGNEQFF

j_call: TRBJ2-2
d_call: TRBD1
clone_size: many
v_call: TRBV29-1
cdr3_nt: TGCAGCGTCTCCTTCCGTGACAGGGGGCACACCGGGGAGCTGTTTTTT
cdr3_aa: CSVSFRDRGHTGELFF

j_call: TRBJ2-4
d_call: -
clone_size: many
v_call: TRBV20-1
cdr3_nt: TGCAGTGTTGTGAATGCTGCAACGGCCCCCTTTGCCATTCAGTACTTC
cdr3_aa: CSVVNAATAPFAIQYF

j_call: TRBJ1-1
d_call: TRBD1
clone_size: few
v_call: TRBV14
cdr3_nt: TGTGCCAGCAGCCTAAAGTATGGGACAGGGAACACTGAAGCTTTCTTT
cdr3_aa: CASSLKYGTGNTEAFF

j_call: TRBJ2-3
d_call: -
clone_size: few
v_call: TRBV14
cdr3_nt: TGTGCCAGCAGCCAAGAACTCCTGCGAGATACGCAGTATTTT
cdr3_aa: CASSQELLRDTQYF

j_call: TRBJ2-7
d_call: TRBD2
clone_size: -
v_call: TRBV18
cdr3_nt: TGTGCCAGCTCACCAGCGACTAGCGGCTCCTACGAGCAGTACTTC
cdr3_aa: CASSPATSGSYEQYF

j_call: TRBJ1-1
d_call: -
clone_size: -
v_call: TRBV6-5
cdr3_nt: TGTGCCAGCAGTTACCATGGACCCGGGAACACTGAAGCTTTCTTT
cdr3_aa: CASSYHGPGNTEAFF

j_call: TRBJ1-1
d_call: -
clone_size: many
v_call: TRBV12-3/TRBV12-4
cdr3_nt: TGTGCCAGCAGTCCTGGGACTCTCGGGGGGTTCGCTGAAGCTTTCTTT
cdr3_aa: CASSPGTLGGFAEAFF

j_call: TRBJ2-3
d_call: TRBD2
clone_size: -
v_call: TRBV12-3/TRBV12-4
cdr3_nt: TGTGCCAGCAGTTTCCCACTAGCGGGGAGCACAGATACGCAGTATTTT
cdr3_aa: CASSFPLAGSTDTQYF

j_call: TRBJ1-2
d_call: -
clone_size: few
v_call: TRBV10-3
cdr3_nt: TGTGCCATCAGCCGGCCCACGGACAGCTATGGCTACACCTTC
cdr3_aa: CAISRPTDSYGYTF

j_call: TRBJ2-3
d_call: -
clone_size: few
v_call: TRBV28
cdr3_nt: TGTGCCAGCAGTTTAAACTCGCCAAATACAGATACGCAGTATTTT
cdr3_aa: CASSLNSPNTDTQYF

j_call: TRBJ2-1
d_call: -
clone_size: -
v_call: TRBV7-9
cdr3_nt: TGTGCCAGCAGCTTACGCGGGGACAGCTACAATGAGCAGTTCTTC
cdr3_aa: CASSLRGDSYNEQFF

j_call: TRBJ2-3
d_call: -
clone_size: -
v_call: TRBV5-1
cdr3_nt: TGCGCCAGCAGCTCAATAAACACAGATACGCAGTATTTT
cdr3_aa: CASSSINTDTQYF

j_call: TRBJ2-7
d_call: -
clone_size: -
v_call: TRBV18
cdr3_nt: TGTGCCAGCTCACCCGGGACCTTATTCTACGAGCAGTACTTC
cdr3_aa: CASSPGTLFYEQYF

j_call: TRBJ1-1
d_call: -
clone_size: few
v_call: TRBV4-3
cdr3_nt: TGCGCCAGCAGTCCCCGCCCGCAGGGGTACACTGAAGCTTTCTTT
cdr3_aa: CASSPRPQGYTEAFF

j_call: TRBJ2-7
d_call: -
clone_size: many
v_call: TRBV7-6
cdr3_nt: TGTGCCAGCAGCTTCGCCCCTAGCGAGTCCTACGAGCAGTACTTC
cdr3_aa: CASSFAPSESYEQYF

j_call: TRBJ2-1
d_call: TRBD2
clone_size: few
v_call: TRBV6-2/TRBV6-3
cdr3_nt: TGTGCCATAAACGGGAGGGCCTCCAATGAGCAGTTCTTC
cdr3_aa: CAINGRASNEQFF

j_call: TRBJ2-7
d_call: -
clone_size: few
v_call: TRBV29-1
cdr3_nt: TGCAGCGTTGAAGAAGACCGCTACGAGCAGTACTTC
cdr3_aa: CSVEEDRYEQYF

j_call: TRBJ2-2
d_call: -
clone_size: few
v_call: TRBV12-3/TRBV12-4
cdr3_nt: TGTGCCAGCATCCTCGTGACGGAGGTAACTCGAGGCACCGGGGAGCTGTTTTTT
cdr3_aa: CASILVTEVTRGTGELFF

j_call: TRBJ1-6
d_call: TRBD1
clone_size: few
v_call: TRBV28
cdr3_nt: TGTGCCAGCAGTTTATCCGGGACAGGGGTTTATAATTCACCCCTCCACTTT
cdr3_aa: CASSLSGTGVYNSPLHF

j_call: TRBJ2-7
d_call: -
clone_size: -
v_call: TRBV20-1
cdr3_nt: TGCAGTGCTACACCACCTCCCTTCGAGCAGTACTTC
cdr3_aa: CSATPPPFEQYF

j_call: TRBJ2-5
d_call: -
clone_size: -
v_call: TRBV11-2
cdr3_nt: TGTGCCAGCAGCTTAACCGGAGGACGGACAACGACAGAGACCCAGTACTTC
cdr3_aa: CASSLTGGRTTTETQYF

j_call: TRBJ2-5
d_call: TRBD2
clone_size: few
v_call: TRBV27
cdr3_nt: TGTGCCAGCAGCGCAGAGGGGACTAGTTGGGAGACCCAGTACTTC
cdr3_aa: CASSAEGTSWETQYF

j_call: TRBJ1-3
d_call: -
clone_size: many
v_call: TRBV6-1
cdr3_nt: TGTGCCAGCAGTCAAGACGGACTCTCTGGAAACACCATATATTTT
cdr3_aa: CASSQDGLSGNTIYF

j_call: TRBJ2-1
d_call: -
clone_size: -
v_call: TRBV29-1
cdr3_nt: TGCAGCGTTGGTCTTAGCTCGAACAATGAGCAGTTCTTC
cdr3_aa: CSVGLSSNNEQFF

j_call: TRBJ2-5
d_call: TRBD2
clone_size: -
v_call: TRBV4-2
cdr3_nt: TGTGCCAGCAGCCAAGATGGACTAGCGGGTGATCAAGAGACCCAGTACTTC
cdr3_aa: CASSQDGLAGDQETQYF

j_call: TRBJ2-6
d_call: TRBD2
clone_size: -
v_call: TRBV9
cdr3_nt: TGTGCCAGCAGCGTAGATGTAGCGGGAGGGCCTGGGGCCAACGTCCTGACTTTC
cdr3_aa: CASSVDVAGGPGANVLTF

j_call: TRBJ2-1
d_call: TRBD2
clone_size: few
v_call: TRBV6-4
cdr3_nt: TGTGCCAGCAGTGTCCAAGCGGGAGAGGGGTCCAGTGAGCAGTTCTTC
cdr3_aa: CASSVQAGEGSSEQFF

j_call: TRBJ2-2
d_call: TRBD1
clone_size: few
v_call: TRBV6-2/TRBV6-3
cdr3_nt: TGTGCCAGCAGGCACACAGGGGCGTATAAGCTGTTTTTT
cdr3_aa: CASRHTGAYKLFF

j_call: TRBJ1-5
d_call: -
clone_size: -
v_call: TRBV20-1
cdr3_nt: TGCAGTGCTAGCACAACAGGGTTCAATCAGCCCCAGCATTTT
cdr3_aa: CSASTTGFNQPQHF

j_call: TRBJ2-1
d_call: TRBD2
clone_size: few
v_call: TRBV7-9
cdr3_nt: TGTGCCAGCAGCTTTTCTCCCGAGTCTAGCGGGAGCTCCTACAATGAGCAGTTCTTC
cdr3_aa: CASSFSPESSGSSYNEQFF

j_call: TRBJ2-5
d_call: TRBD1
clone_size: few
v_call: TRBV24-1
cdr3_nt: TGTGCCACCAGTGATGTGACAGGGGGGGAGACCCAGTACTTC
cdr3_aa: CATSDVTGGETQYF

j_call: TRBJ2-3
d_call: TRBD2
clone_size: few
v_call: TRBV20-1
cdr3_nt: TGCAGTGCTAGGGTAGCGGGGAGCCCGCAGTATTTT
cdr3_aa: CSARVAGSPQYF

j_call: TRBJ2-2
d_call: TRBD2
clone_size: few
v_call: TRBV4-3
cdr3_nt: TGCGCCAGCAGCCCCAGACTAGCGGGAGTGGTCGCCACCGGGGAGCTGTTTTTT
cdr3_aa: CASSPRLAGVVATGELFF

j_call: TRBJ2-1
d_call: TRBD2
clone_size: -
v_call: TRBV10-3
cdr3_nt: TGTGCCACCGGGACGGGGGGGAATGAGCAGTTCTTC
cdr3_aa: CATGTGGNEQFF

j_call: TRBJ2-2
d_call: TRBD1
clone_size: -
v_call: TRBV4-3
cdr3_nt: TGCGCCAGCAGCCCATACGGGACAGGGGAATCCGCCGGGGAGCTGTTTTTT
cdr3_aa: CASSPYGTGESAGELFF

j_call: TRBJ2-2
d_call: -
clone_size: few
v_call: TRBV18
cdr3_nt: TGTGCCAGCTCGCCTAGTAACACCGGGGAGCTGTTTTTT
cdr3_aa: CASSPSNTGELFF

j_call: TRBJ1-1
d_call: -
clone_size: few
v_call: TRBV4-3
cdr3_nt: TGCGCCAGCAGCCAAGAGGGGTTCATGAACACTGAAGCTTTCTTT
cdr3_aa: CASSQEGFMNTEAFF

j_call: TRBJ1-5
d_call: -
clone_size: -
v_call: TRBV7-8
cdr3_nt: TGTGCCAGCAGCCCGCAGCAGGGTAGACAGCCCCAGCATTTT
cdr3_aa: CASSPQQGRQPQHF

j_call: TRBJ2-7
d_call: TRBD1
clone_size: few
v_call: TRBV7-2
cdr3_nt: TGTGCCAGCAGCTTCGTGAGGGGGCCCTCCTACGAGCAGTACTTC
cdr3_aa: CASSFVRGPSYEQYF